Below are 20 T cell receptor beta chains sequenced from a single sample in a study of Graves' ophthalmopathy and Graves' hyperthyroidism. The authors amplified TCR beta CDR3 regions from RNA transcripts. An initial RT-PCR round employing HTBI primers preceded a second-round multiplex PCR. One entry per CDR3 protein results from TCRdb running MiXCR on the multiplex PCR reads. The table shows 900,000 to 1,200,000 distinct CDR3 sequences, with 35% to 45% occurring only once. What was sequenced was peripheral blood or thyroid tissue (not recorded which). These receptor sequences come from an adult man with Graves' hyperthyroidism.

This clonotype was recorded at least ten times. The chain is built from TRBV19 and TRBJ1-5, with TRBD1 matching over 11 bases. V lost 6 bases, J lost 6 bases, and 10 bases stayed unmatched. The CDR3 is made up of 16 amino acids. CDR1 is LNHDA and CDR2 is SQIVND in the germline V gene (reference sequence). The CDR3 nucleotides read TGTGCCAGTAGCTACTCCGGGACAGGGGGAACTCAGCCCCAGCATTTT. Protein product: CASSYSGTGGTQPQHF.

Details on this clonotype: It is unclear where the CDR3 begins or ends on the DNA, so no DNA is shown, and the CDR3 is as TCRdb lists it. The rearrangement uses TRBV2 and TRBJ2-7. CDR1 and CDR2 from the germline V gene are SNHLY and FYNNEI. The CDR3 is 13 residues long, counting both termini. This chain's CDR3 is CACSARRSYEQYF.

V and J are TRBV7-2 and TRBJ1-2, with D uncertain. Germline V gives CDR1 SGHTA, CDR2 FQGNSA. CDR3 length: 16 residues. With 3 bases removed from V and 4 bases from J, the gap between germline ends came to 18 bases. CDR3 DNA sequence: TGTGCCAGCAGCTTTCAGGTTGAGAGAACACCCTATGGCTACACCTTC. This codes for CASSFQVERTPYGYTF.

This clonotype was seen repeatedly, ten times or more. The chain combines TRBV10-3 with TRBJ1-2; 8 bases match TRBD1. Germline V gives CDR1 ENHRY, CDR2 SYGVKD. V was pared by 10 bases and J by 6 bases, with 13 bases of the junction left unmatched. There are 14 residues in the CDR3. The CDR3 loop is CASRRYSTGDGYTF. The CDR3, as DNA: TGTGCCAGCAGGCGATATTCGACAGGGGATGGCTACACCTTC.

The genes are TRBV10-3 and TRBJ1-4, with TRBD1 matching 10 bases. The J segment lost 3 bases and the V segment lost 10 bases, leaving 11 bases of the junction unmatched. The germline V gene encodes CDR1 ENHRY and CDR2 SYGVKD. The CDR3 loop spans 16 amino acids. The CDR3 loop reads CASGPGQGLSNEKLFF. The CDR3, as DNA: TGTGCCAGCGGCCCGGGACAGGGGTTGTCTAATGAAAAACTGTTTTTT.

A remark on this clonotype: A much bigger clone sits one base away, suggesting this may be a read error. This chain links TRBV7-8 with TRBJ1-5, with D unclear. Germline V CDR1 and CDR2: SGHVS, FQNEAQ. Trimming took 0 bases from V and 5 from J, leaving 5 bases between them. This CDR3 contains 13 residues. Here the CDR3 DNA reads TGTGCCAGCAGCTTAGCGACCCATCAGCCCCAGCATTTT. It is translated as CASSLATHQPQHF.

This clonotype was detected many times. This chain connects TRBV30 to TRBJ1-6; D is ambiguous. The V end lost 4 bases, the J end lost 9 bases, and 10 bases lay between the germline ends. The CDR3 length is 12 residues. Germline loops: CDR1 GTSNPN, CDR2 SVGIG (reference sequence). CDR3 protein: CAWMVVGSPLHF. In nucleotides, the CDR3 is TGTGCCTGGATGGTGGTGGGTTCACCCCTCCACTTT.

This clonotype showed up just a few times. CDR3 sequence reads: CASSRRQVVVNTEAFF. CDR3 sequence (DNA): TGTGCCAGCAGTCGAAGACAGGTCGTGGTGAACACTGAAGCTTTCTTT. V gene TRBV6-2 or TRBV6-3 combines with J gene TRBJ1-1; possible D gene TRBD1, 6 bases. The ends were cut back, 5 bases at V and 0 bases at J, with 16 bases in the middle. The CDR3 spans 16 residues. Germline CDR1 reads MNHEY; CDR2 reads SVGEGT.

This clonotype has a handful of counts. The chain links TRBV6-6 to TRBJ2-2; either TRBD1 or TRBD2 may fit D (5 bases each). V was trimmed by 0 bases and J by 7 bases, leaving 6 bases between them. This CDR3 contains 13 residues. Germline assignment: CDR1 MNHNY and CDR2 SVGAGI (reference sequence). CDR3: CASSYSRGGELFF. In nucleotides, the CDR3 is TGTGCCAGCAGTTACTCGAGGGGCGGGGAGCTGTTTTTT.

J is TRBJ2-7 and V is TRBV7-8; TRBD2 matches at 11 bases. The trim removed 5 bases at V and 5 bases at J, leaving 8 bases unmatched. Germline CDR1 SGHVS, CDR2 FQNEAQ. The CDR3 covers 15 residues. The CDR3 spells CASSPRLAGGNEQYF. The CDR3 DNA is TGTGCCAGCAGCCCTCGGCTAGCGGGAGGTAACGAGCAGTACTTC.

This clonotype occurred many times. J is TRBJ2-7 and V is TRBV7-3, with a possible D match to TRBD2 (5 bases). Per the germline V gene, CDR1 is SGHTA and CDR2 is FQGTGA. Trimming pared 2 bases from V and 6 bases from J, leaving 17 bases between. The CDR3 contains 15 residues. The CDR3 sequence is CASSLDAGSLSEQYF. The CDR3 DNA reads TGTGCCAGCAGCTTAGACGCGGGTAGTCTCTCCGAGCAGTACTTC.

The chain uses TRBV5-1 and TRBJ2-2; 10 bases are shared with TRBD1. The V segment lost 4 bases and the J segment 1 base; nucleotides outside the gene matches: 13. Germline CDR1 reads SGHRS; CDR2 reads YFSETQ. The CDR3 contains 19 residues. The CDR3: CASSQDPGTGERNTGELFF. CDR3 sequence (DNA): TGCGCCAGCAGCCAAGACCCCGGGACAGGGGAGCGGAACACCGGGGAGCTGTTTTTT.

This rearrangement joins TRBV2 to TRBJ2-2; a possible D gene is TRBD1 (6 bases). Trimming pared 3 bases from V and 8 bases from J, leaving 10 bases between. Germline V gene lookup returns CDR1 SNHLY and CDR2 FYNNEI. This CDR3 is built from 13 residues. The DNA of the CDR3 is TGTGCCAGCAGTGACCCTGGGACAGGGGAGCTGTTTTTT. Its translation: CASSDPGTGELFF. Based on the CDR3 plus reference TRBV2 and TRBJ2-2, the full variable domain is EPEVTQTPSHQVTQMGQEVILRCVPISNHLYFYWYRQILGQKVEFLVSFYNNEISEKSEIFDDQFSVERPDGSNFTLKIRSTKLEDSAMYFCASSDPGTGELFFGEGSRLTVL.

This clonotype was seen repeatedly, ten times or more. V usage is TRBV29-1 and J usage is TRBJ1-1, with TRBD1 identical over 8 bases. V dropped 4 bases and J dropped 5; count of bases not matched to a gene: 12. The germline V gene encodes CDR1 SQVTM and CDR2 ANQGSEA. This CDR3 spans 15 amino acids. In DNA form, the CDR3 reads TGCAGCGTTGGTACCTCCAGGGGGCTAAGGACTGAAGCTTTCTTT. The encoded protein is CSVGTSRGLRTEAFF.

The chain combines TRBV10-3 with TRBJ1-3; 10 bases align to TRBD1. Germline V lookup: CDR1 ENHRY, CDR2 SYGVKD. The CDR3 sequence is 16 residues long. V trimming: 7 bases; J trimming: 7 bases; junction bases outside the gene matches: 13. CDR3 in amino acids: CAITSGPPGQGNTIYF. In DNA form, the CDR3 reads TGTGCCATCACCTCCGGCCCCCCGGGACAGGGGAACACCATATATTTT.

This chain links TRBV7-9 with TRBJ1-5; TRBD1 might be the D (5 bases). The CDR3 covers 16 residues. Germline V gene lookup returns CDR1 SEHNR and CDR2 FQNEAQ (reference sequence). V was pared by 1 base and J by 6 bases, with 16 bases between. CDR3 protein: CASSLGQGRGCQPQHF. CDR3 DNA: TGTGCCAGCAGCTTAGGCCAGGGCCGGGGTTGTCAGCCCCAGCATTTT. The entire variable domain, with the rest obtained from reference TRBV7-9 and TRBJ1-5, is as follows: DTGVSQNPRHKITKRGQNVTFRCDPISEHNRLYWYRQTLGQGPEFLTYFQNEAQLEKSRLLSDRFSAERPKGSFSTLEIQRTEQGDSAMYLCASSLGQGRGCQPQHFGDGTRLSIL.

CDR3 sequence (DNA): TGTGCCAGCAGCCAAGATAGTGCTGGGTGGGATGGCTACACCTTC. Residues: CASSQDSAGWDGYTF. The genes are TRBV4-2 and TRBJ1-2; D remains unclear. V was clipped by 0 bases and J by 6 bases, with 14 bases between them. Germline CDR1 is LGHNA and CDR2 is YNFKEQ. This CDR3 is built from 15 residues.

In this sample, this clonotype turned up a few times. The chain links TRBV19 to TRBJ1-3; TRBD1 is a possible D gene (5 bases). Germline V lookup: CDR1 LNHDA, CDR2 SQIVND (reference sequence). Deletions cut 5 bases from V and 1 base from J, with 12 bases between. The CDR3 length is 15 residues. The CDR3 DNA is TGTGCCAGTAGTGCAACAGGTCCTTCTGGAAACACCATATATTTT. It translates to CASSATGPSGNTIYF.

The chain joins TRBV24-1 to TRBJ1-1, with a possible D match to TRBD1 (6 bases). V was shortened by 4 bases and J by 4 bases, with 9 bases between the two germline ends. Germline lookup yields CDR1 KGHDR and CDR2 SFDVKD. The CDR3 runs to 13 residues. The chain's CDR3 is CATSEGGGTEAFF. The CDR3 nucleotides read TGTGCCACCAGTGAAGGAGGGGGCACTGAAGCTTTCTTT.

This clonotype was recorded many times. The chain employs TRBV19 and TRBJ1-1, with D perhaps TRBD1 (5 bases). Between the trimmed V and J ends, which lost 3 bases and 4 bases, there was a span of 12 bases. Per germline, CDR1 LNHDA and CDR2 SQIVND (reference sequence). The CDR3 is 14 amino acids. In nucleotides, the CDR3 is TGTGCCAGTAGTATTCAGGGTTTCGGCACTGAAGCTTTCTTT. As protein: CASSIQGFGTEAFF.